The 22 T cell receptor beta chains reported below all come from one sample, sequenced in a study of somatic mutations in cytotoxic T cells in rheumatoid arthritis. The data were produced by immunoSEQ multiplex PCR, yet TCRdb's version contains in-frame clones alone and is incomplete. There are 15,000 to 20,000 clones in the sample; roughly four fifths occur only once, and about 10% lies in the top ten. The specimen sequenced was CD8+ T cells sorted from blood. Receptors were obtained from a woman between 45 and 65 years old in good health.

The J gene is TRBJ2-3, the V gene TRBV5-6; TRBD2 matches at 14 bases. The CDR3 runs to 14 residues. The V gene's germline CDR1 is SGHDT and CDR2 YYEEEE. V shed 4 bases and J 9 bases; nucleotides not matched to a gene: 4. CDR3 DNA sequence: TGTGCCAGCAGCCCGGGACTAGCGGGAGTGACGCAGTATTTT. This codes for CASSPGLAGVTQYF.

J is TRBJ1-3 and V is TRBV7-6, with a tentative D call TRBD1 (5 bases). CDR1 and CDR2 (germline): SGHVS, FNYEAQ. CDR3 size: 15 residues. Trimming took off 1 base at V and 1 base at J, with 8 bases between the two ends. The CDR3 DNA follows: TGTGCCAGCAGCTTAGGGCAGGGATCTGGAAACACCATATATTTT. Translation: CASSLGQGSGNTIYF.

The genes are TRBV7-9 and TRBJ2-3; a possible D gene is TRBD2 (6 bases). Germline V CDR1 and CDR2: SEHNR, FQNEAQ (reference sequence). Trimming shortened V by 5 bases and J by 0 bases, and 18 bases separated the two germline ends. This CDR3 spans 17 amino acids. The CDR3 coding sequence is TGTGCCAGCAGCGTCACCGGGGGAAGGTCTAGCACAGATACGCAGTATTTT. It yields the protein CASSVTGGRSSTDTQYF. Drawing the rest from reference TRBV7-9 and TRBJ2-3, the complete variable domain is DTGVSQNPRHKITKRGQNVTFRCDPISEHNRLYWYRQTLGQGPEFLTYFQNEAQLEKSRLLSDRFSAERPKGSFSTLEIQRTEQGDSAMYLCASSVTGGRSSTDTQYFGPGTRLTVL.

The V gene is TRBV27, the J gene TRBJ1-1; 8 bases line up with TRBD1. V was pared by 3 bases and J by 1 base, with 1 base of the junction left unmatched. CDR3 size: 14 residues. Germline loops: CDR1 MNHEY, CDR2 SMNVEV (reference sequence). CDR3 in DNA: TGTGCCAGCAGTTTCGACAGGGGGAACACTGAAGCTTTCTTT. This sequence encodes CASSFDRGNTEAFF.

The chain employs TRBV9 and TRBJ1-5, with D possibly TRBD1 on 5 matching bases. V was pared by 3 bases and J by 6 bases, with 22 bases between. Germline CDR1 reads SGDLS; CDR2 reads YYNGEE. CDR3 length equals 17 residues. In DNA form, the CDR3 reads TGTGCCAGCAGCGAGGGGACCGACCCCCTGGGGACTCAGCCCCAGCATTTT. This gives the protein CASSEGTDPLGTQPQHF.

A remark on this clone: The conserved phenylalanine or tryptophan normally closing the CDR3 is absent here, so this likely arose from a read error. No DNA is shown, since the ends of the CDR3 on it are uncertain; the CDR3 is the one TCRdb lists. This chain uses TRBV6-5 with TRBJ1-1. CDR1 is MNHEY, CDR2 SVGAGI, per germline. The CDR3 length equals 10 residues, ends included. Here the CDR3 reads CASRKRTPTV.

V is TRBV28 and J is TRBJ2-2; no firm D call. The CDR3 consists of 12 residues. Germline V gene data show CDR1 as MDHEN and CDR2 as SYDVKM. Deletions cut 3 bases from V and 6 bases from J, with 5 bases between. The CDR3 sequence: CASSFSAGELFF. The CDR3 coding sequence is TGTGCCAGCAGTTTTTCGGCCGGGGAGCTGTTTTTT.

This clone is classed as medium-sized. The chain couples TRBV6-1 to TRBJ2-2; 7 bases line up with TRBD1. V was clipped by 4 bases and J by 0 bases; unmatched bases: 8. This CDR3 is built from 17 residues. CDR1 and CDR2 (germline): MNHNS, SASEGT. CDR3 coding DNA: TGTGCCAGCAGTGCCGACAGGGTAGTCGCGAACACCGGGGAGCTGTTTTTT. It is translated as CASSADRVVANTGELFF.

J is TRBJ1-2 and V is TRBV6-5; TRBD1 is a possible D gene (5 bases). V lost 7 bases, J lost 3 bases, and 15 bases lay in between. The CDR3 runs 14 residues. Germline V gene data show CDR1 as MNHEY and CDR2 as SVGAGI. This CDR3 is CASTDGQGDYGYTF. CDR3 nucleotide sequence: TGTGCCAGCACCGACGGTCAGGGAGACTATGGCTACACCTTC.

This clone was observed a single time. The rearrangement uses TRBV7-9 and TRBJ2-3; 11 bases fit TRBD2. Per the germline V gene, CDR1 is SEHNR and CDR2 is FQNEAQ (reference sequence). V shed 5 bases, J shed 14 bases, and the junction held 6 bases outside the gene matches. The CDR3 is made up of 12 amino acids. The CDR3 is CASSHTSGGGYF. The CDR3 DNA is TGTGCCAGCAGCCACACTAGCGGGGGCGGGTATTTT. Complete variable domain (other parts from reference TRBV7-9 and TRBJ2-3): DTGVSQNPRHKITKRGQNVTFRCDPISEHNRLYWYRQTLGQGPEFLTYFQNEAQLEKSRLLSDRFSAERPKGSFSTLEIQRTEQGDSAMYLCASSHTSGGGYFGPGTRLTVL.

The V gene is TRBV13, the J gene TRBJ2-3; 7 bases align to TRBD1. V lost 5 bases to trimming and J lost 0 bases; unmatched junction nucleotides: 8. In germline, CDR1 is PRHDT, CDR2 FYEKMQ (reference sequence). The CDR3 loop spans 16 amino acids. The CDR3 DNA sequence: TGTGCCAGCAGCCCAAGACAGGGACGAAGCACAGATACGCAGTATTTT. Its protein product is CASSPRQGRSTDTQYF.

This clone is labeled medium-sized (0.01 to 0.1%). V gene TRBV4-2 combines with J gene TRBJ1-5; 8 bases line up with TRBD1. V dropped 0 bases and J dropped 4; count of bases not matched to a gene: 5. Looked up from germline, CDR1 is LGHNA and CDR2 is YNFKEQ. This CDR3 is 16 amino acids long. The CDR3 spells CASSQDRGQVNQPQHF. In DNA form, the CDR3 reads TGTGCCAGCAGCCAAGACCGGGGACAGGTTAATCAGCCCCAGCATTTT.

CDR3 region: CASSTTGGSYEQYF. CDR3 in DNA: TGTGCCAGCAGCACGACAGGGGGCTCCTACGAGCAGTACTTC. J is TRBJ2-7 and V is TRBV11-2; 9 positions match TRBD1. Germline trimming cut 5 bases from V and 0 bases from J; bases unmatched to any gene: 2. CDR1 and CDR2 (germline): SGHAT, FQNNGV. There are 14 residues in the CDR3.

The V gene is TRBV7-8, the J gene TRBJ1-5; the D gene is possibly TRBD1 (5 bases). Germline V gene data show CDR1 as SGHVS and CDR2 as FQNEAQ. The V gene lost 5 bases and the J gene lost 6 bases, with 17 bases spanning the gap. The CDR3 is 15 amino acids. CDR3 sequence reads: CASSIGTPAGQPQHF. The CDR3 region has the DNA TGTGCCAGCAGCATCGGGACCCCCGCAGGTCAGCCCCAGCATTTT.

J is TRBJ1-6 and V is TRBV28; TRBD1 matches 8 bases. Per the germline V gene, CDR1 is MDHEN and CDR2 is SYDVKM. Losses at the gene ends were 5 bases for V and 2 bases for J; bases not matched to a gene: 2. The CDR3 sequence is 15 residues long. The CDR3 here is CASSQQGAYNSPLHF. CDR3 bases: TGTGCCAGCAGTCAACAGGGGGCCTATAATTCACCCCTCCACTTT.

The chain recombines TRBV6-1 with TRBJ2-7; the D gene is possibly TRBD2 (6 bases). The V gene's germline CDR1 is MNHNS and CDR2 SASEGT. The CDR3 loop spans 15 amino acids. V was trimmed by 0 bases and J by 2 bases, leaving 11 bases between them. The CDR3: CASSEAGGITYEQYF. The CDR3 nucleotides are TGTGCCAGCAGTGAAGCTGGCGGGATAACCTACGAGCAGTACTTC.

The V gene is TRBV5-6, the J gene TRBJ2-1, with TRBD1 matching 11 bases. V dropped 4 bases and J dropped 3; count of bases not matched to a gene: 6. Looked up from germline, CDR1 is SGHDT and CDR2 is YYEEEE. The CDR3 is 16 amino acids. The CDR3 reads CASSDGQGANYNEQFF. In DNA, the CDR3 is TGTGCCAGCAGCGACGGACAGGGGGCGAACTACAATGAGCAGTTCTTC.

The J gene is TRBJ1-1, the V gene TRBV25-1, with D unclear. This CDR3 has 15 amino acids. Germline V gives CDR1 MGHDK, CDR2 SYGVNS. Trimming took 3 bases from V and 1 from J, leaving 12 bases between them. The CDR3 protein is CASSDGWAGNTEAFF. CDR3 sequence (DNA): TGTGCCAGCAGTGACGGTTGGGCAGGGAACACTGAAGCTTTCTTT.

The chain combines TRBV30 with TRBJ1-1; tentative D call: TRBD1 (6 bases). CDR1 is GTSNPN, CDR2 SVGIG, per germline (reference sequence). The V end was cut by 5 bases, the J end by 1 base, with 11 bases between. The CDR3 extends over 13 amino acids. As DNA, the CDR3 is TGTGCCTGGGAGGGGGTTGGGAACACTGAAGCTTTCTTT. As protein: CAWEGVGNTEAFF.

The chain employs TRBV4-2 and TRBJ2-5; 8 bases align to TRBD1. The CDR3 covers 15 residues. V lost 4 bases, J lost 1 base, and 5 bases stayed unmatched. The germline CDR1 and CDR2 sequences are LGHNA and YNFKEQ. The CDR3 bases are TGTGCCAGCAGCCCTTACAGGGGGTTCCAAGAGACCCAGTACTTC. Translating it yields CASSPYRGFQETQYF.

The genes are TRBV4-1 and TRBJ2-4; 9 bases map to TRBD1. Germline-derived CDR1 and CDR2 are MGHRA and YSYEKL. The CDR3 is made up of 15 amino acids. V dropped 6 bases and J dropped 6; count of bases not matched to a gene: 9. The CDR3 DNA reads TGCGCCAGCAGTTTCACAGGGGGCGCCGGAAACATTCAGTACTTC. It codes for CASSFTGGAGNIQYF.

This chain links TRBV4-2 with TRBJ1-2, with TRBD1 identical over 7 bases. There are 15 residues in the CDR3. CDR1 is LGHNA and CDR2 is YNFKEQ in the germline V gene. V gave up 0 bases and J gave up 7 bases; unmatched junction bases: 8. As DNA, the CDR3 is TGTGCCAGCAGCCAAGATACAGGGGATATCGGTGGCTACACCTTC. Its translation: CASSQDTGDIGGYTF.